A selection of T cell receptor beta chains follows, all from one sample in a study of cytomegalovirus exposure and HLA in healthy donors. Clones were sequenced by immunoSEQ multiplex PCR, and TCRdb holds only the in-frame ones, with some missing. The sample carries 55,000 to 70,000 clones, around 94% recorded once. The sample taken for sequencing was PBMCs. Every receptor here comes from a man in his late teens or twenties in good health and CMV-seronegative. The CDR3 runs from the conserved cysteine through the conserved F or W. A D gene is named only where the DNA matches it firmly. Size is stated for part of the rows, as once, few or many counts, or as a class when the clone is expanded.

j_call d_call clone_size v_call cdr3_aa cdr3_nt
TRBJ2-7 . once TRBV7-9 CASSFGELGKEDF TGTGCCAGCAGCTTTGGGGAACTAGGAAAAGAGGACTTC
TRBJ2-2 TRBD1 . TRBV7-9 CASSRQGQSNTGELFF TGTGCCAGCAGTCGCCAGGGACAGTCGAACACCGGGGAGCTGTTTTTT
TRBJ1-3 TRBD1 . TRBV2 CASGRQGISGNTIYF TGTGCCAGCGGAAGACAGGGGATATCTGGAAACACCATATATTTT
TRBJ2-3 . once TRBV11-2 CASSLVKERLTDTQYF TGTGCCAGCAGCTTAGTCAAGGAACGACTCACAGATACGCAGTATTTT
TRBJ2-6 . . TRBV7-2 CASSLGQTGSGANVLTF TGTGCCAGCAGCCTAGGACAGACTGGCTCTGGGGCCAACGTCCTGACTTTC
TRBJ2-6 . . TRBV28 CASRQSGANVLTF TGTGCCAGCAGACAGTCTGGGGCCAACGTCCTGACTTTC
TRBJ1-3 . . TRBV13 CASSRVDSGNTIYF TGTGCCAGCAGCCGAGTCGACTCTGGAAACACCATATATTTT
TRBJ1-5 . . TRBV23-1 CASRTEEPQHF TGCGCCAGCAGGACAGAGGAGCCCCAGCATTTT
TRBJ2-7 . . TRBV30 CASHRDYEQYF TGTGCCTCACACAGGGACTACGAGCAGTACTTC
TRBJ2-2 TRBD1 . TRBV7-9 CASSFRAGTGAYTGELFF TGTGCCAGCAGCTTTCGAGCCGGGACAGGGGCCTACACCGGGGAGCTGTTTTTT
TRBJ1-1 TRBD1 . TRBV29-1 CSVPGTGSMNTEAFF TGCAGCGTCCCAGGGACAGGTAGCATGAACACTGAAGCTTTCTTT
TRBJ2-1 TRBD1 . TRBV6-5 CASSYNRGNEQFF TGTGCCAGCAGTTACAACAGGGGTAATGAGCAGTTCTTC
TRBJ2-7 TRBD2 . TRBV27 CASSLRTGGEQYF TGTGCCAGCAGTTTACGGACCGGGGGGGAGCAGTACTTC
TRBJ1-1 . . TRBV18 CASSRIGSMNTEAFF TGTGCCAGCTCACGAATCGGGAGCATGAACACTGAAGCTTTCTTT
TRBJ2-1 . few TRBV6-5 CASSYSLTGDNEQFF TGTGCCAGCAGTTACTCGCTCACCGGGGACAATGAGCAGTTCTTC
TRBJ2-7 TRBD2 . TRBV28 CASRTPGGSYEQYF TGTGCCAGCAGGACCCCGGGGGGTTCCTACGAGCAGTACTTC
TRBJ2-7 TRBD1 . TRBV28 CASSLVTGGNEQYF TGTGCCAGCAGTCTAGTGACAGGGGGCAACGAGCAGTACTTC
TRBJ2-2 TRBD2 . TRBV19 CASRGGLAGVNSGGELFF TGTGCCAGTAGAGGGGGGCTAGCGGGAGTAAATAGTGGCGGGGAGCTGTTTTTT
TRBJ1-1 TRBD1 . TRBV13 CASSFTRKDRGRLTEAFF TGTGCCAGCAGCTTCACCCGAAAGGACAGGGGGCGCCTCACTGAAGCTTTCTTT
TRBJ1-1 . once TRBV7-2 CASSLAGGLGTEAFF TGTGCCAGCAGCTTAGCAGGGGGATTAGGAACTGAAGCTTTCTTT
TRBJ2-3 . . TRBV4-2 CASSLRQGTDTQYF TGTGCCAGCAGCCTTCGGCAGGGCACAGATACGCAGTATTTT
TRBJ2-4 . . TRBV5-6 CASSSRRAGDIQYF TGTGCCAGCAGCTCGCGACGGGCCGGGGACATTCAGTACTTC
TRBJ2-7 . . TRBV6-5 CASSPLGLSYEQYF TGTGCCAGCAGTCCATTGGGACTGAGCTACGAGCAGTACTTC
TRBJ1-4 TRBD1 once TRBV28 CATLSGDRVQKLFF TGTGCCACTCTCTCAGGGGACAGGGTCCAAAAACTGTTTTTT
TRBJ1-3 . few TRBV4-2 CASSQEDRGNTIYF TGTGCCAGCAGCCAAGAGGACAGAGGAAACACCATATATTTT
TRBJ2-1 TRBD2 . TRBV5-1 CASSLGRLADEQFF TGCGCCAGCAGCTTGGGTAGGCTAGCGGACGAGCAGTTCTTC
TRBJ1-5 . few TRBV28 CASSFSLGAGNQPQHF TGTGCCAGCAGCTTTTCGTTAGGGGCCGGCAATCAGCCCCAGCATTTT
TRBJ2-2 . . TRBV2 CASSDDSYTGELFF TGTGCCAGCAGTGATGACTCCTACACCGGGGAGCTGTTTTTT
TRBJ2-6 TRBD1 . TRBV6-4 CASSTTDRAGANVLTF TGTGCCAGCAGTACAACGGACAGGGCTGGGGCCAACGTCCTGACTTTC
TRBJ1-2 . . TRBV29-1 CSVEDGQFGSYGYTF TGCAGCGTTGAAGATGGACAGTTTGGCTCCTATGGCTACACCTTC
TRBJ2-1 . . TRBV6-5 CASSYGLANEQFF TGTGCCAGCAGTTACGGGCTAGCCAATGAGCAGTTCTTC
TRBJ2-3 . . TRBV4-2 CASSQEWEVHTQYF TGTGCCAGCAGCCAAGAGTGGGAGGTCCATACGCAGTATTTT
TRBJ1-2 . . TRBV18 CASSPQESPGDGYTF TGTGCCAGCTCACCACAGGAATCTCCAGGGGATGGCTACACCTTC
TRBJ2-7 TRBD1 . TRBV25-1 CASSPGNRGSYEQYF TGTGCCAGCAGCCCCGGGAACAGGGGATCCTACGAGCAGTACTTC
TRBJ2-7 . once TRBV2 CASSSGVLDYEQYF TGTGCCAGCAGTTCAGGGGTACTGGACTACGAGCAGTACTTC
TRBJ1-1 . . TRBV5-3 CARSCKPDSEAFF TGTGCCAGAAGCTGTAAGCCGGACAGCGAAGCTTTCTTT
TRBJ1-1 . . TRBV11-2 CASSLQGTEAFF TGTGCCAGCAGTCTCCAGGGAACTGAAGCTTTCTTT
TRBJ2-1 TRBD2 . TRBV6-1 CASSAASGRSEQFF TGTGCCAGCAGTGCGGCTAGCGGGAGGTCTGAGCAGTTCTTC
TRBJ2-1 . . TRBV14 CASSRSRNEQFF TGTGCCAGCAGCCGAAGTCGGAATGAGCAGTTCTTC
TRBJ1-4 TRBD1 . TRBV11-2 CASSLSTGGSEKLFF TGTGCCAGCAGCTTGTCTACAGGGGGGAGCGAAAAACTGTTTTTT
TRBJ2-7 . . TRBV27 CASSWGGSGAYEQYF TGTGCCAGCAGTTGGGGGGGTTCAGGGGCCTACGAGCAGTACTTC
TRBJ2-2 TRBD2 once TRBV10-2 CASTLSTSGRAGELFF TGCGCCAGCACCCTCTCCACTAGCGGGAGGGCCGGGGAGCTGTTTTTT
TRBJ2-7 TRBD2 . TRBV6-5 CATATSGSSYEQYF TGTGCCACTGCGACTAGCGGGAGCTCCTACGAGCAGTACTTC
TRBJ2-3 TRBD2 . TRBV11-2 CASSSDFGTSIDTQYF TGTGCCAGCAGCTCAGACTTCGGGACTAGTATAGATACGCAGTATTTT
TRBJ1-2 . once TRBV7-9 CASSLVSAENYGYTF TGTGCCAGCAGCTTAGTATCGGCGGAAAACTATGGCTACACCTTC
TRBJ2-3 TRBD2 . TRBV2 CASSRTSGGTDTQYF TGTGCCAGCAGCCGGACTAGCGGAGGCACAGATACGCAGTATTTT
TRBJ1-2 TRBD1 . TRBV6-5 CASSVQGALVGYTF TGTGCCAGCAGCGTTCAGGGGGCTTTGGTTGGCTACACCTTC
TRBJ2-7 . . TRBV7-9 CASSREGSRKGYEQYF TGTGCCAGCAGCCGGGAAGGGAGTCGAAAGGGTTACGAGCAGTACTTC
TRBJ2-2 . . TRBV7-6 CASSSLSTGTSTGELFF TGTGCCAGCAGCTCGTTAAGCACCGGGACTTCGACCGGGGAGCTGTTTTTT
TRBJ2-1 TRBD2 . TRBV13 CASSLSGGVRAYNEQFF TGTGCCAGCAGCTTAAGCGGGGGGGTACGAGCCTACAATGAGCAGTTCTTC